Shown below are 10 T cell receptor beta chains from a single sample sequenced in a study of T cells after yellow fever vaccination. TCRdb re-analysed the 5' RACE reads in MiXCR, keeping a single row per CDR3 protein. The sample lists a few hundred thousand distinct CDR3 sequences, roughly 7.2% seen once, with roughly 0.86% in the top ten. Sequences were derived from CD4+ T cells sorted from PBMCs, sampled 15 days after the yellow fever booster vaccination. These receptors came from a man between 25 and 39 years old who received the YFV17D yellow fever vaccine.

The gene calls are TRBV5-1 and TRBJ1-1, with D perhaps matching TRBD1 (5 bases). CDR3 length: 15 amino acids. Trimming pared 5 bases from V and 2 bases from J, leaving 16 bases between. Germline-derived CDR1 and CDR2 are SGHRS and YFSETQ. The CDR3 region is CASRTGTQPNTEAFF. DNA for the CDR3: TGCGCCAGCAGAACCGGGACCCAACCTAACACTGAAGCTTTCTTT.

This clonotype has only a few counts. The chain is built from TRBV20-1 and TRBJ2-7; TRBD2 matches 9 bases. J gave up 6 bases and V 3 bases, and 9 bases lay outside the gene matches. CDR1 is DFQATT, CDR2 SNEGSKA, per germline (reference sequence). The CDR3 has 14 amino acids. The DNA for the CDR3 is TGCAGTGCTAGCCCGCGGGAGGGCCTCTCCGAGCAGTACTTC. This sequence encodes CSASPREGLSEQYF.

In its sample, this clonotype was seen many times. The chain is built from TRBV7-9 and TRBJ1-1, with no clear D. The CDR3 covers 14 residues. Trimming shortened V by 5 bases and J by 5 bases, and 15 bases separated the two germline ends. Germline CDR1 is SEHNR and CDR2 is FQNEAQ (reference sequence). The CDR3 nucleotides are TGTGCCAGCAGCCCCGGTCCCAGTGAAACTGAAGCTTTCTTT. Translation: CASSPGPSETEAFF.

This chain joins TRBV27 and TRBJ2-5, with D perhaps given as TRBD1 or TRBD2 (5 bases each). The CDR3 spans 14 residues. Germline CDR1 reads MNHEY; CDR2 reads SMNVEV (reference sequence). V was pared by 6 bases and J by 3 bases, with 14 bases between. The CDR3 DNA is TGTGCCAGCAGCCCCTGGGACGGGAAAGAGACCCAGTACTTC. Its protein is CASSPWDGKETQYF.

The rearrangement uses TRBV5-5 and TRBJ1-6, with no clear D. There are 13 residues in the CDR3. The V gene's germline CDR1 is SGHKS and CDR2 YYEKEE (reference sequence). V was cut by 3 bases and J by 5 bases, with 6 bases left in between. The CDR3 loop is CASSSSHNSPLHF. CDR3 nucleotides: TGTGCCAGCAGCTCGAGCCATAATTCACCCCTCCACTTT. Full variable domain (rest looked up from reference TRBV5-5 and TRBJ1-6): DAGVTQSPTHLIKTRGQQVTLRCSPISGHKSVSWYQQVLGQGPQFIFQYYEKEERGRGNFPDRFSARQFPNYSSELNVNALLLGDSALYLCASSSSHNSPLHFGNGTRLTVT.

The DNA for the CDR3 is TGCAGTGCTAGACACAGACAGTCGACCGGGGAGCTGTTTTTT. This encodes CSARHRQSTGELFF. The genes are TRBV20-1 and TRBJ2-2; D possibly corresponds to TRBD1 (5 bases). Germline-derived CDR1 and CDR2 are DFQATT and SNEGSKA (reference sequence). V dropped 2 bases and J dropped 5 bases, with 12 bases sitting between them. The CDR3 covers 14 residues.

This clonotype showed up many times. The V call is TRBV20-1, the J call TRBJ2-1; maybe TRBD2 (5 bases). V gave up 6 bases and J gave up 0 bases, with 18 bases separating them. The CDR3 is made up of 16 amino acids. CDR1 is DFQATT and CDR2 is SNEGSKA in the germline V gene (reference sequence). The CDR3 nucleotides are TGCAGTGCCAGTGACTACCAGAAACTCTCCTACAATGAGCAGTTCTTC. This encodes CSASDYQKLSYNEQFF.

The DNA for the CDR3 is TGTGCCACCCGCATTTACAATGAGCAGTTCTTC. Residues: CATRIYNEQFF. V is TRBV6-5 and J is TRBJ2-1; D is undetermined. The germline CDR1 and CDR2 sequences are MNHEY and SVGAGI. V lost 10 bases, J lost 4 bases, and 8 bases lay in between. CDR3 length: 11 residues.

The rearrangement links TRBV24-1 to TRBJ2-3; unclear D gene. CDR1 is KGHDR, CDR2 SFDVKD, per germline. The CDR3 consists of 18 residues. The V and J ends lost 2 bases and 2 bases respectively, with 19 bases between them. The CDR3 sequence is CATSDSPSHEGPTDTQYF. The CDR3 DNA follows: TGTGCCACCAGTGATTCCCCTTCCCATGAAGGTCCCACAGATACGCAGTATTTT.

This clonotype showed up many times. The gene calls are TRBV2 and TRBJ2-1; 10 bases are a match to TRBD2. Germline lookup yields CDR1 SNHLY and CDR2 FYNNEI. This CDR3 region has 15 residues. The V gene end was trimmed by 3 bases and the J gene end by 1 base; junction bases not matched to a gene: 0. The CDR3 reads CASSEGLASYNEQFF. DNA for the CDR3: TGTGCCAGCAGTGAGGGACTAGCGTCCTACAATGAGCAGTTCTTC.